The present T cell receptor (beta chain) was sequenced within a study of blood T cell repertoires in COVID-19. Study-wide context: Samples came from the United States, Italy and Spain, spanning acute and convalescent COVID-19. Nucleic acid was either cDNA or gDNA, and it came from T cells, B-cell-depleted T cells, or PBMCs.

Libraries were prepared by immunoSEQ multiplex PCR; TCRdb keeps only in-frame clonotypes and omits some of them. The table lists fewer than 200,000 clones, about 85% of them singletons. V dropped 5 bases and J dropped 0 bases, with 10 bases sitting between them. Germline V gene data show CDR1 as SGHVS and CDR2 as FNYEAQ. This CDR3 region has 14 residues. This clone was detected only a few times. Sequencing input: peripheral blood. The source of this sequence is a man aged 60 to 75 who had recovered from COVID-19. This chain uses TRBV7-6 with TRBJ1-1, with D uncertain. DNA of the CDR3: TGTGCCAGCAGCCCAACGGGTTTGAACACTGAAGCTTTCTTT. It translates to CASSPTGLNTEAFF.